This section outlines one TCR beta chain sequence together with its context. The antigen remains undetermined. The data were taken from a study of cytomegalovirus exposure and HLA in healthy donors. Germline CDR1 and CDR2: MNHNS and SASEGT. V lost 1 base and J 9 bases, leaving 16 bases between the germline ends. The CDR3 has 14 amino acids. The PCR employed 60 Vbeta primers together with 13 Jbeta primers. This table comes from immunoSEQ multiplex PCR, and its TCRdb copy is limited to in-frame clones, with some not included. The sample includes 85,000 to 120,000 clones, more than 70% of them seen just once. Overall study results and limits: In vitro testing confirmed a few CMV-associated chains as specific for CMV antigens. Using the classifier, cytomegalovirus status was reportedly diagnosed with high specificity and sensitivity.

The sample was PBMCs. This receptor was identified in a male donor in good health and CMV-seropositive. This chain links TRBV6-1 with TRBJ2-7, with D possibly TRBD2 on 6 matching bases. CDR3: CASSEGRDHGRQYF. In nucleotides, the CDR3 is TGTGCCAGCAGTGAAGGGAGGGATCATGGGCGGCAGTACTTC.